What follows is one T cell receptor beta chain and its context. This specimen comes from a study of blood T cell repertoires in COVID-19. Study processing details: How many nucleated cells were present was estimated from reference gene primer amplification. Method: immunoSEQ multiplex PCR; TCRdb's copy keeps in-frame clones and lacks some. The V and J calls and clone size were taken over from that table, and D and trimming were inferred from the DNA. This table holds a few hundred thousand clones, roughly 83% found once. In germline, CDR1 is SNHLY, CDR2 FYNNEI. This CDR3 contains 15 residues. V dropped 5 bases and J dropped 9; count of bases not matched to a gene: 10.

Sequenced material: peripheral blood. This sequence joins TRBV2 and TRBJ1-6; the match to TRBD1 covers 7 bases. This clonotype originated in a man in his 60s who had recovered from COVID-19. DNA for the CDR3: TGTGCCAGCAGTCAAAACAGGGGAATAACTTCACCCCTCCACTTT. Its protein is CASSQNRGITSPLHF. Complete variable domain (other parts from reference TRBV2 and TRBJ1-6): EPEVTQTPSHQVTQMGQEVILRCVPISNHLYFYWYRQILGQKVEFLVSFYNNEISEKSEIFDDQFSVERPDGSNFTLKIRSTKLEDSAMYFCASSQNRGITSPLHFGNGTRLTVT.